Reported below is one T cell receptor beta chain. What it binds is unknown. PCR was performed using 60 Vbeta and 13 Jbeta primers. The data were produced by immunoSEQ multiplex PCR, yet TCRdb's version contains in-frame clones alone and is incomplete. Counted here are some 150,000 clones, approximately 81% occurring once; the ten biggest clones make up 6% to 9%. These data originate in a study of cytomegalovirus exposure and HLA in healthy donors. The CDR3 loop spans 14 amino acids. J was trimmed by 3 bases and V by 3 bases; bases with no gene match: 4. Germline CDR1 LNHDA, CDR2 SQIVND (reference sequence). Study outcomes and limitations: Exclusion as indistinguishable affected some V segments, including TRBV6-2 and TRBV6-3. Donors belonging to an Asian-associated ancestry cluster reportedly showed fewer N-insertions in productive TCRs than the roughly 700-donor mean, according to what a later analysis found. A later analysis, which compared TCR beta chains of equal frequency, found the HLA-associated ones more clonally expanded.

Sequencing input: PBMCs. The source is a woman in her thirties in good health and CMV-seropositive. V is TRBV19 and J is TRBJ1-1; 7 nucleotides align to TRBD1. The CDR3 region has the DNA TGTGCCAGTAGTATCCGACAGGGCGACACTGAAGCTTTCTTT. This encodes CASSIRQGDTEAFF. The full variable domain, rest sourced from reference TRBV19 and TRBJ1-1, is DGGITQSPKYLFRKEGQNVTLSCEQNLNHDAMYWYRQDPGQGLRLIYYSQIVNDFQKGDIAEGYSVSREKKESFPLTVTSAQKNPTAFYLCASSIRQGDTEAFFGQGTRLTVV.